The rows below give T cell receptor beta chains drawn from one sample of a study of blood T cells in healthy people across ages. TCRdb reprocessed the 5' RACE reads with MiXCR, giving one entry per CDR3 protein. Among 920,000 or so distinct CDR3 sequences listed, roughly 45% were seen once. What was sequenced was blood. The origin of the receptors is a woman aged 55-70 years in good health. The conserved cysteine and the conserved F or W are not part of the CDR3 here. Only part of the rows carry a size: once, few, many, or a class if the clone is expanded.

CDR3aa: ASSVYGNEQF
abundance: few
j_gene: TRBJ2-1
v_gene: TRBV7-2

CDR3aa: ANSPGTSWSSYEQY
abundance: -
j_gene: TRBJ2-7
v_gene: TRBV5-4

CDR3aa: ASSQDKLAGGGNEQF
abundance: -
j_gene: TRBJ2-1
v_gene: TRBV4-2

CDR3aa: ASRYRAGTEAF
abundance: many
j_gene: TRBJ1-1
v_gene: TRBV10-2

CDR3aa: ASSPQGRPSNEQF
abundance: -
j_gene: TRBJ2-1
v_gene: TRBV7-9

CDR3aa: ATSDRRDPYEQY
abundance: -
j_gene: TRBJ2-7
v_gene: TRBV24-1

CDR3aa: ASGHGGSGTEAF
abundance: -
j_gene: TRBJ1-1
v_gene: TRBV5-8

CDR3aa: SVIGRESNQPQH
abundance: -
j_gene: TRBJ1-5
v_gene: TRBV20-1

CDR3aa: ASSPGLAGAPPYNEQF
abundance: -
j_gene: TRBJ2-1
v_gene: TRBV7-9

CDR3aa: ASSFSQGYTDTQY
abundance: few
j_gene: TRBJ2-3
v_gene: TRBV5-5

CDR3aa: ASSLLPQAITGELF
abundance: -
j_gene: TRBJ2-2
v_gene: TRBV27

CDR3aa: SVTSGKLSPGELF
abundance: -
j_gene: TRBJ2-2
v_gene: TRBV29-1

CDR3aa: ASSGTDHQPQH
abundance: -
j_gene: TRBJ1-5
v_gene: TRBV2

CDR3aa: ASSVDRGSSNYGYT
abundance: once
j_gene: TRBJ1-2
v_gene: TRBV9

CDR3aa: ASRGQGSISDTQY
abundance: -
j_gene: TRBJ2-3
v_gene: TRBV2

CDR3aa: SARDFRGGMSGYT
abundance: -
j_gene: TRBJ1-2
v_gene: TRBV20-1

CDR3aa: SVGRSGQGGNEQF
abundance: few
j_gene: TRBJ2-1
v_gene: TRBV29-1

CDR3aa: ASTPPGTKYNEQF
abundance: -
j_gene: TRBJ2-1
v_gene: TRBV12-3/TRBV12-4

CDR3aa: ASTRVGTGGNEQF
abundance: -
j_gene: TRBJ2-1
v_gene: TRBV4-1

CDR3aa: ASSQDYRGNQPQH
abundance: -
j_gene: TRBJ1-5
v_gene: TRBV3-1

CDR3aa: ASHYYQGETQY
abundance: few
j_gene: TRBJ2-5
v_gene: TRBV7-9

CDR3aa: ASSHFINSEPNYGYT
abundance: -
j_gene: TRBJ1-2
v_gene: TRBV7-2

CDR3aa: ASSYPTPGTSGRASIDTQY
abundance: few
j_gene: TRBJ2-3
v_gene: TRBV6-5

CDR3aa: ASSLDFSYEQY
abundance: -
j_gene: TRBJ2-7
v_gene: TRBV5-1

CDR3aa: SVRGSDGSTDTQY
abundance: -
j_gene: TRBJ2-3
v_gene: TRBV29-1